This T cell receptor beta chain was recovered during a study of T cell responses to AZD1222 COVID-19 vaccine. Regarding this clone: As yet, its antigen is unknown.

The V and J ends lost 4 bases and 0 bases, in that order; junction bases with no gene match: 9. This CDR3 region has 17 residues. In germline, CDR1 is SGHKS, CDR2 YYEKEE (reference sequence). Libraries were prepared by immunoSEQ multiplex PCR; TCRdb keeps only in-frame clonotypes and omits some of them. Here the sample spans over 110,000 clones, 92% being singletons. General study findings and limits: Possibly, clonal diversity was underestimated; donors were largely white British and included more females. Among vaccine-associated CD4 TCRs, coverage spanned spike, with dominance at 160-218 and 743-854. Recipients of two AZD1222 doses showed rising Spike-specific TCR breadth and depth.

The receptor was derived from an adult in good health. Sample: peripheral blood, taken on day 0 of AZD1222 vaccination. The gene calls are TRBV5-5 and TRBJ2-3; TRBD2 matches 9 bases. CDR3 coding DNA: TGTGCCAGCAGCGCTACCCTGACTAGCGGTAGCACAGATACGCAGTATTTT. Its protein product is CASSATLTSGSTDTQYF.